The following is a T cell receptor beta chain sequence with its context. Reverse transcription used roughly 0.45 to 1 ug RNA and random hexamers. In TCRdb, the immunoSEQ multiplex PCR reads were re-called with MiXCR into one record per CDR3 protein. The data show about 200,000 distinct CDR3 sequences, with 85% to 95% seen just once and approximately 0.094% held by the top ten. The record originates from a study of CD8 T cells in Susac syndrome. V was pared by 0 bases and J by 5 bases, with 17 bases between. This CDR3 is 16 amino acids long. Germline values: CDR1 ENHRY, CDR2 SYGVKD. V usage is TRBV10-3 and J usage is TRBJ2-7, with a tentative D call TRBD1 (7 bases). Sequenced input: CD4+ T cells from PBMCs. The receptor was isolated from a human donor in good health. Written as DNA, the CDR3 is TGTGCCATCAGTGAGTCGGGGGCAGGGGGGCTCGACGAGCAGTACTTC. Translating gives CAISESGAGGLDEQYF.